The subject of this entry is one T cell receptor beta chain. Repertoires were generated with immunoSEQ multiplex PCR, while TCRdb's copy carries only in-frame clones and drops some. The table shows about 98,000 clones, with around 80% occurring only once. This sample stems from a study of blood T cell repertoires in COVID-19. About the research overall: From the United States, Italy and Spain came samples of acute and convalescent COVID-19.

This sequence was found in a man aged 65-85 years with acute or convalescent COVID-19. Sequencing input: peripheral blood.

The CDR3 DNA sequence: TGTGCCAGCAGTGAATCTGGACAGGAAGCTTTCTTT. It is translated as CASSESGQEAFF. The genes are TRBV25-1 and TRBJ1-1; maybe TRBD1 (6 bases). This CDR3 spans 12 amino acids. Trimming left V 1 base short and J 8 bases short, with 8 bases between. CDR1 and CDR2 (germline): MGHDK, SYGVNS.